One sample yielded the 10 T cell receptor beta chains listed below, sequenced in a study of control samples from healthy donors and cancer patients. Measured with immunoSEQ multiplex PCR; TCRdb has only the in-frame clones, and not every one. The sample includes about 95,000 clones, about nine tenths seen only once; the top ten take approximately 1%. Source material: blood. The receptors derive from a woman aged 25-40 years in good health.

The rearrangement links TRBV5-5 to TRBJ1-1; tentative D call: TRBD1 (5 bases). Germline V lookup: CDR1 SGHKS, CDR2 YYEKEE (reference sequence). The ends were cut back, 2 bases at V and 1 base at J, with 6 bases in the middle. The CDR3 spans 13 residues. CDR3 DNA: TGTGCCAGCAGCTTCCAGGGGAACACTGAAGCTTTCTTT. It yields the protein CASSFQGNTEAFF.

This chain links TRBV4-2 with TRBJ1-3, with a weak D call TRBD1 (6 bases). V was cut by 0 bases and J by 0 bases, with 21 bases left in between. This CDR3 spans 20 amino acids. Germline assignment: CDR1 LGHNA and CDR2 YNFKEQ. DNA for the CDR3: TGTGCCAGCAGCCAAGAGTGGGGGACAAGCTCCGCTTCCTCTGGAAACACCATATATTTT. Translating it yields CASSQEWGTSSASSGNTIYF.

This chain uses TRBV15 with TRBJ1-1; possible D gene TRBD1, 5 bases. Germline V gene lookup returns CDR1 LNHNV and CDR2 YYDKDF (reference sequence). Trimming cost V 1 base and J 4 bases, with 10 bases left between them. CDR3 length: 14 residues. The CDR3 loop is CATSRAGGVTEAFF. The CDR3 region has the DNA TGTGCCACCAGCAGAGCCGGGGGGGTCACTGAAGCTTTCTTT.

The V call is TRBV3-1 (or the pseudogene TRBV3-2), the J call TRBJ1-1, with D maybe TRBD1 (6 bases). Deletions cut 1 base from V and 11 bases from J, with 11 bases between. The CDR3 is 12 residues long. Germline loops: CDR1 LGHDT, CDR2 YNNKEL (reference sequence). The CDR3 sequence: CASSQARQDAFF. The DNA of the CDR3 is TGTGCCAGCAGCCAAGCGAGACAGGACGCTTTCTTT.

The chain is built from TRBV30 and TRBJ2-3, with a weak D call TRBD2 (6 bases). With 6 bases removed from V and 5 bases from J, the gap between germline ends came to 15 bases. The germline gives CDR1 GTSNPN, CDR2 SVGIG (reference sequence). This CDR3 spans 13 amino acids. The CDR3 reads CACRDSPKDTQYF. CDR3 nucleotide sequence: TGTGCCTGCCGGGACTCTCCTAAAGATACGCAGTATTTT.

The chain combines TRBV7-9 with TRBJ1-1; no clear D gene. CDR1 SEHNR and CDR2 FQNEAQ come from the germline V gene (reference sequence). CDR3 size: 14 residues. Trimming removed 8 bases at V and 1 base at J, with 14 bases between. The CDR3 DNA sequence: TGTGCCAGCCTCTTTCAACGGGGGAACACTGAAGCTTTCTTT. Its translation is CASLFQRGNTEAFF.

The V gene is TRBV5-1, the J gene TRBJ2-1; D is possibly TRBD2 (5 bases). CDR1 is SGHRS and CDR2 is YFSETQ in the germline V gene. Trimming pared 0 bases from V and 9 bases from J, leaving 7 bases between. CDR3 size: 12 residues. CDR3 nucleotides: TGCGCCAGCAGCTTGGGAGAGGGTGAGCAGTTCTTC. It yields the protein CASSLGEGEQFF.

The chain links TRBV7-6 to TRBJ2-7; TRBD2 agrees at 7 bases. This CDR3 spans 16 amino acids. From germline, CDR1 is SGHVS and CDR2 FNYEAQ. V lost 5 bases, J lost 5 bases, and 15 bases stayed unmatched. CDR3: CASSPRLAELVHEQYF. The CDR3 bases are TGTGCCAGCAGCCCGAGACTAGCCGAACTGGTCCACGAGCAGTACTTC.

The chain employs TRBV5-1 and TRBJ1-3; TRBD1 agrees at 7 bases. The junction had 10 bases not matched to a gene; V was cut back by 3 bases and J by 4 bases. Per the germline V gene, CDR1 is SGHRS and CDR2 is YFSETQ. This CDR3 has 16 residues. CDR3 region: CASSSDAGTVGNTIYF. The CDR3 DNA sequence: TGCGCCAGCAGCTCGGACGCCGGGACAGTAGGAAACACCATATATTTT.

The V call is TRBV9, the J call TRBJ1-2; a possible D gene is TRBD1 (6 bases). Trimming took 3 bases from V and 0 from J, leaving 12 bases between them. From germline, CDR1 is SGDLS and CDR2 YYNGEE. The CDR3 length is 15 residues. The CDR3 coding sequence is TGTGCCAGCAGCGCAGCCAAGGGGGCTAACTATGGCTACACCTTC. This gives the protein CASSAAKGANYGYTF. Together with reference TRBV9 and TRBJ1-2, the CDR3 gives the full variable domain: DSGVTQTPKHLITATGQRVTLRCSPRSGDLSVYWYQQSLDQGLQFLIQYYNGEERAKGNILERFSAQQFPDLHSELNLSSLELGDSALYFCASSAAKGANYGYTFGSGTRLTVV.